The 31 T cell receptor beta chains listed next were all sequenced from one sample in a study of T cell responses to AZD1222 COVID-19 vaccine. TCRdb's copy holds only in-frame clones and misses some; the assay was immunoSEQ multiplex PCR. This sample carries about 150,000 clones, 80% to 95% of them seen once, and the ten largest clones take 1% to 1.5%. Sequencing used peripheral blood, obtained 28 days after the second AZD1222 dose. All receptors come from an adult who received the AZD1222 COVID-19 vaccine.

With regard to this clone: Distinct nucleotide sequences in the sample also encode this CDR3. The genes are TRBV9 and TRBJ2-6, with D uncertain. Germline loops: CDR1 SGDLS, CDR2 YYNGEE. V lost 0 bases to trimming and J lost 3 bases, with 4 bases between them. There are 14 residues in the CDR3. CDR3 bases: TGTGCCAGCAGCGTAGGTGGTGGGGCCAACGTCCTGACTTTC. It specifies CASSVGGGANVLTF. Full variable domain (missing parts from reference TRBV9 and TRBJ2-6): DSGVTQTPKHLITATGQRVTLRCSPRSGDLSVYWYQQSLDQGLQFLIQYYNGEERAKGNILERFSAQQFPDLHSELNLSSLELGDSALYFCASSVGGGANVLTFGAGSRLTVL.

The chain combines TRBV28 with TRBJ1-2; D is unclear. Germline CDR1 MDHEN, CDR2 SYDVKM. With 3 bases removed from V and 4 bases from J, the gap between germline ends came to 12 bases. This CDR3 has 14 amino acids. CDR3 DNA: TGTGCCAGCAGTTTGCCACACCTAATCTATGGCTACACCTTC. Translation: CASSLPHLIYGYTF.

The chain combines TRBV19 with TRBJ2-2, with 8 nucleotides matching TRBD1. Trimming cost V 3 bases and J 2 bases; bases outside gene matches: 2. The CDR3 length is 15 residues. CDR1 is LNHDA and CDR2 is SQIVND in the germline V gene (reference sequence). The CDR3 coding sequence is TGTGCCAGTAGTATCGGGACAGGTAACACCGGGGAGCTGTTTTTT. Translated, it gives CASSIGTGNTGELFF.

The chain links TRBV2 to TRBJ2-4, with 8 bases fitting TRBD2. Germline CDR1 reads SNHLY; CDR2 reads FYNNEI. The ends lost 5 bases at V and 3 bases at J; junction bases unmatched: 12. The CDR3 is 17 amino acids. This CDR3 reads CASSPRGGEEDKNIQYF. As DNA, the CDR3 is TGTGCCAGCAGTCCCCGGGGGGGGGAAGAGGACAAAAACATTCAGTACTTC.

V and J are TRBV5-4 and TRBJ2-7; D tentatively fits TRBD1 or TRBD2 (5 bases each). V shed 0 bases and J shed 7 bases, with 8 bases lying between them. Germline-derived CDR1 and CDR2 are SGHNT and YYREEE (reference sequence). The CDR3 has 12 amino acids. CDR3 amino acids: CASSLVEGEQYF. The CDR3 DNA reads as TGTGCCAGCAGCTTGGTAGAGGGGGAGCAGTACTTC.

This clone was seen more than once but under ten times. This rearrangement joins TRBV18 to TRBJ2-3; 7 nucleotides align to TRBD2. Per the germline V gene, CDR1 is KGHSH and CDR2 is LQKENI. The CDR3 is made up of 17 amino acids. Trimming removed 1 base from V and 0 bases from J; junction bases left unmatched: 7. The CDR3 DNA follows: TGTGCCAGCTCACCACGCGGGAGAAGGACTAGCACAGATACGCAGTATTTT. It yields the protein CASSPRGRRTSTDTQYF.

The count of this clone is one. The rearrangement uses TRBV5-1 and TRBJ2-7; D is ambiguous. Per the germline V gene, CDR1 is SGHRS and CDR2 is YFSETQ. CDR3 length: 14 amino acids. The V end was cut by 1 base, the J end by 2 bases, with 10 bases between. The CDR3 coding sequence is TGCGCCAGCAGCTTGAGTCCAGGAACCTACGAGCAGTACTTC. Residues: CASSLSPGTYEQYF.

V gene TRBV4-1 combines with J gene TRBJ2-1, with 11 bases fitting TRBD2. J lost 5 bases, V lost 8 bases, and 8 bases had no gene match. The CDR3 is made up of 15 amino acids. The germline gives CDR1 MGHRA, CDR2 YSYEKL. CDR3 in DNA: TGCGCCAGCGCACAACTAGCGGGAGCAAACAATGAGCAGTTCTTC. The encoded protein is CASAQLAGANNEQFF.

V is TRBV6-4 and J is TRBJ1-5; TRBD1 might be the D (5 bases). Trimming left V 0 bases short and J 4 bases short, with 13 bases between. Germline lookup yields CDR1 MRHNA and CDR2 SNTAGT. The CDR3 consists of 16 residues. The CDR3 DNA reads TGTGCCAGCAGTGACTCGAAGGGGCGTTGGAATCAGCCCCAGCATTTT. Translating gives CASSDSKGRWNQPQHF.

This chain joins TRBV7-9 and TRBJ2-4, with D possibly TRBD2 on 6 matching bases. Germline-derived CDR1 and CDR2 are SEHNR and FQNEAQ (reference sequence). Between the trimmed V and J ends, which lost 1 base and 2 bases, there was a span of 12 bases. The CDR3 spans 16 residues. The CDR3 here is CASSLGGGGTKNIQYF. CDR3 nucleotide sequence: TGTGCCAGCAGCTTAGGGGGAGGCGGGACCAAAAACATTCAGTACTTC.

The J gene is TRBJ1-1, the V gene TRBV4-3; D ambiguous. The germline gives CDR1 LGHNA, CDR2 YSLEER. Trimming removed 0 bases from V and 0 bases from J, with 8 bases in between. The CDR3 has 15 residues. The CDR3 loop reads CASSQDGRMNTEAFF. DNA for the CDR3: TGCGCCAGCAGCCAAGATGGGCGGATGAACACTGAAGCTTTCTTT.

The chain uses TRBV5-1 and TRBJ1-2, with D perhaps TRBD1 (5 bases). The germline CDR1 and CDR2 sequences are SGHRS and YFSETQ. With 0 bases removed from V and 4 bases from J, the gap between germline ends came to 10 bases. This CDR3 region has 14 residues. The CDR3: CASSLGQGTYGYTF. The DNA for the CDR3 is TGCGCCAGCAGCTTGGGGCAGGGAACCTATGGCTACACCTTC.

The chain links TRBV5-1 to TRBJ1-2; D gene uncertain. CDR3 length: 12 residues. V was shortened by 3 bases and J by 7 bases, with 10 bases between the two germline ends. Per germline, CDR1 SGHRS and CDR2 YFSETQ. The CDR3 region has the DNA TGCGCCAGCAGCTGGGGTACCTCTGGCTACACCTTC. Its protein product is CASSWGTSGYTF.

This chain links TRBV6-5 with TRBJ1-6; a possible D gene is TRBD1 (5 bases). The germline CDR1 and CDR2 sequences are MNHEY and SVGAGI. The V end lost 5 bases, the J end lost 8 bases, and 16 bases lay between the germline ends. This CDR3 has 15 amino acids. CDR3 nucleotides: TGTGCCAGCAGTCCTCGGACCGGGGCGGATTCACCCCTCCACTTT. It yields the protein CASSPRTGADSPLHF.

The rearrangement uses TRBV3-1 (or the pseudogene TRBV3-2) and TRBJ1-3; D might be TRBD1 (5 bases). This CDR3 comprises 16 residues. Trimming pared 0 bases from V and 2 bases from J, leaving 11 bases between. CDR1 is LGHDT, CDR2 YNNKEL, per germline (reference sequence). The CDR3 nucleotides are TGTGCCAGCAGCCAAGATTGGGGGAGCGCTGGAAACACCATATATTTT. It encodes CASSQDWGSAGNTIYF.

The chain uses TRBV19 and TRBJ2-2; 7 nucleotides line up with TRBD2. There are 15 residues in the CDR3. Per the germline V gene, CDR1 is LNHDA and CDR2 is SQIVND (reference sequence). Trimming at V came to 3 bases and at J to 4 bases, leaving 5 bases not matched to a gene. The CDR3 DNA reads TGTGCCAGTAGTATGGGTCGGGAGGCCACCGGGGAGCTGTTTTTT. Translation gives CASSMGREATGELFF.

Written as DNA, the CDR3 is TGTGCCAGCAGCGTAGACCAGGGGACCTACGAGCAGTACTTC. This codes for CASSVDQGTYEQYF. The J gene is TRBJ2-7, the V gene TRBV9, with D maybe TRBD1 (6 bases). Germline CDR1 SGDLS, CDR2 YYNGEE. This CDR3 spans 14 amino acids. V lost 0 bases, J lost 2 bases, and 9 bases lay in between.

The V call is TRBV7-9, the J call TRBJ2-7; 10 bases are a match to TRBD1. Germline values: CDR1 SEHNR, CDR2 FQNEAQ (reference sequence). The CDR3 has 14 amino acids. Trimming cost V 3 bases and J 3 bases; bases outside gene matches: 2. CDR3 in amino acids: CASSFGDRGYEQYF. In nucleotides, the CDR3 is TGTGCCAGCAGCTTCGGGGACAGGGGCTACGAGCAGTACTTC.

This chain joins TRBV5-1 and TRBJ1-4, with no clear D. V dropped 0 bases and J dropped 4 bases, with 4 bases sitting between them. CDR1 and CDR2 (germline): SGHRS, YFSETQ. CDR3 length: 13 amino acids. Written as DNA, the CDR3 is TGCGCCAGCAGCTTGGGCAATAATGAAAAACTGTTTTTT. Translating gives CASSLGNNEKLFF.

J is TRBJ2-5 and V is TRBV11-2; tentative D call: TRBD2 (6 bases). Trimming removed 1 base from V and 2 bases from J, with 14 bases in between. From germline, CDR1 is SGHAT and CDR2 FQNNGV. The CDR3 is 16 amino acids. For the CDR3, the DNA is TGTGCCAGCAGCTTAGTTGGAGGGTCCAATCAAGAGACCCAGTACTTC. Translating gives CASSLVGGSNQETQYF.

This chain links TRBV28 with TRBJ2-7, with D possibly matching TRBD2 (6 bases). Germline V gives CDR1 MDHEN, CDR2 SYDVKM. The CDR3 has 15 amino acids. V lost 5 bases and J 3 bases, leaving 17 bases between the germline ends. CDR3 region: CASSNYTRTIYEQYF. The DNA of the CDR3 is TGTGCCAGCAGTAATTATACTCGGACTATCTACGAGCAGTACTTC.

V is TRBV14 and J is TRBJ2-7; the D is unclear. The CDR3 covers 11 residues. Deletions cut 3 bases from V and 1 base from J, with 1 base between. The germline V gene encodes CDR1 SGHDN and CDR2 FVKESK. DNA of the CDR3: TGTGCCAGCAGCCATTCCTACGAGCAGTACTTC. It is translated as CASSHSYEQYF.

The chain uses TRBV7-9 and TRBJ1-1, with 8 bases matching TRBD1. Germline trimming cut 5 bases from V and 3 bases from J; bases unmatched to any gene: 8. The CDR3 length is 15 residues. Germline CDR1 reads SEHNR; CDR2 reads FQNEAQ (reference sequence). The chain's CDR3 is CASSGRTGGHTEAFF. CDR3 coding DNA: TGTGCCAGCAGCGGCAGAACAGGGGGACACACTGAAGCTTTCTTT.

This clone showed up just once. The chain carries TRBV14 and TRBJ2-5; D unclear. Trimming pared 0 bases from V and 1 base from J, leaving 12 bases between. CDR1 and CDR2 from the germline V gene are SGHDN and FVKESK. This CDR3 comprises 16 residues. CDR3 DNA: TGTGCCAGCAGCCAAGATTTTACGGACGGCCAAGAGACCCAGTACTTC. This gives the protein CASSQDFTDGQETQYF.

The chain is built from TRBV28 and TRBJ1-3, with D perhaps matching TRBD1 (5 bases). Germline loops: CDR1 MDHEN, CDR2 SYDVKM. With 3 bases removed from V and 0 bases from J, the gap between germline ends came to 9 bases. The CDR3 spans 15 residues. The CDR3: CASSLQGPSGNTIYF. The DNA for the CDR3 is TGTGCCAGCAGTTTGCAGGGACCCTCTGGAAACACCATATATTTT.

The V gene is TRBV29-1, the J gene TRBJ2-2; the D is unclear. Between the trimmed V and J ends, which lost 2 bases and 7 bases, there was a span of 11 bases. Germline V gene sequence: CDR1 SQVTM, CDR2 ANQGSEA. There are 13 residues in the CDR3. The CDR3 protein is CSVESQVGGELFF. In DNA form, the CDR3 reads TGCAGCGTTGAAAGCCAGGTCGGCGGGGAGCTGTTTTTT.

The chain combines TRBV28 with TRBJ2-3; D unclear. Germline V lookup: CDR1 MDHEN, CDR2 SYDVKM. The V end was cut by 7 bases, the J end by 6 bases, with 8 bases between. This CDR3 has 11 residues. DNA of the CDR3: TGTGCCAGCACCCTTCGGGATACGCAGTATTTT. It is translated as CASTLRDTQYF.

This chain joins TRBV4-2 and TRBJ1-6, with D perhaps matching TRBD1 (5 bases). V lost 8 bases, J lost 9 bases, and 20 bases lay in between. This CDR3 contains 15 residues. Germline lookup yields CDR1 LGHNA and CDR2 YNFKEQ. The CDR3 DNA sequence: TGTGCCAGCCACGGGGGGTCCAGGACGCTTTCACCCCTCCACTTT. Protein product: CASHGGSRTLSPLHF.

The chain couples TRBV19 to TRBJ2-7; D is perhaps TRBD2 (6 bases). V gave up 4 bases and J gave up 7 bases, with 20 bases separating them. The CDR3 extends over 15 amino acids. Germline assignment: CDR1 LNHDA and CDR2 SQIVND (reference sequence). The CDR3 DNA reads as TGTGCCAGTAGTAATCCCCTCGGGGGAGCGAGGGAGCAGTACTTC. Protein sequence: CASSNPLGGAREQYF. The variable domain in full, completed from reference TRBV19 and TRBJ2-7, reads DGGITQSPKYLFRKEGQNVTLSCEQNLNHDAMYWYRQDPGQGLRLIYYSQIVNDFQKGDIAEGYSVSREKKESFPLTVTSAQKNPTAFYLCASSNPLGGAREQYFGPGTRLTVT.

This chain links TRBV4-3 with TRBJ2-3; D not certain. The V end lost 0 bases, the J end lost 0 bases, and 7 bases lay between the germline ends. Per the germline V gene, CDR1 is LGHNA and CDR2 is YSLEER. The CDR3 is 15 amino acids. Here the CDR3 DNA reads TGCGCCAGCAGCCAAGATCCCCAGAGCACAGATACGCAGTATTTT. Amino acid sequence: CASSQDPQSTDTQYF.

The rearrangement joins TRBV7-3 to TRBJ2-2; 14 nucleotides match TRBD2. Losses at the gene ends were 5 bases for V and 6 bases for J; bases not matched to a gene: 11. The CDR3 loop spans 18 amino acids. Germline V CDR1 and CDR2: SGHTA, FQGTGA. The CDR3 DNA sequence: TGTGCCAGCAGCACCCGACTAGCGGGGGGGTATCGTCCCGGGGAGCTGTTTTTT. Translated, it gives CASSTRLAGGYRPGELFF.